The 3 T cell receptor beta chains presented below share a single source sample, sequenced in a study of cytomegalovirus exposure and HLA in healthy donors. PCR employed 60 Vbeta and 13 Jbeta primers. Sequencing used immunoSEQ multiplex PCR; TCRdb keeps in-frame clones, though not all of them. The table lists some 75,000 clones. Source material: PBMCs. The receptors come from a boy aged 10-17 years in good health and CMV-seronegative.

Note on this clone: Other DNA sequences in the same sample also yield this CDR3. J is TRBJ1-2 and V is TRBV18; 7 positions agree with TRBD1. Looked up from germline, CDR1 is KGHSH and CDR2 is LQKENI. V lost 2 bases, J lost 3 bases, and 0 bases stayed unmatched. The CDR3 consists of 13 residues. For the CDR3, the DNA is TGTGCCAGCTCACCAGACAGGGACTATGGCTACACCTTC. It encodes CASSPDRDYGYTF.

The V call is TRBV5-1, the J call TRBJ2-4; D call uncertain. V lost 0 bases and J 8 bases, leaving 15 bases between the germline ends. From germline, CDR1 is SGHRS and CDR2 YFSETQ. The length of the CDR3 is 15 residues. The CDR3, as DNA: TGCGCCAGCAGCTTGGAAGTGACCTCAGGCCACATTCAGTACTTC. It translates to CASSLEVTSGHIQYF.

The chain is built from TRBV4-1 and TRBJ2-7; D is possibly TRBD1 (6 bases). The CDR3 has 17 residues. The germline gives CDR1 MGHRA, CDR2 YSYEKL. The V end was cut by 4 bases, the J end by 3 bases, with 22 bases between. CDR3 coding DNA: TGCGCCAGCAGCCCGATGCCTTTGAGGGACACCTACTACGAGCAGTACTTC. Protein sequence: CASSPMPLRDTYYEQYF.